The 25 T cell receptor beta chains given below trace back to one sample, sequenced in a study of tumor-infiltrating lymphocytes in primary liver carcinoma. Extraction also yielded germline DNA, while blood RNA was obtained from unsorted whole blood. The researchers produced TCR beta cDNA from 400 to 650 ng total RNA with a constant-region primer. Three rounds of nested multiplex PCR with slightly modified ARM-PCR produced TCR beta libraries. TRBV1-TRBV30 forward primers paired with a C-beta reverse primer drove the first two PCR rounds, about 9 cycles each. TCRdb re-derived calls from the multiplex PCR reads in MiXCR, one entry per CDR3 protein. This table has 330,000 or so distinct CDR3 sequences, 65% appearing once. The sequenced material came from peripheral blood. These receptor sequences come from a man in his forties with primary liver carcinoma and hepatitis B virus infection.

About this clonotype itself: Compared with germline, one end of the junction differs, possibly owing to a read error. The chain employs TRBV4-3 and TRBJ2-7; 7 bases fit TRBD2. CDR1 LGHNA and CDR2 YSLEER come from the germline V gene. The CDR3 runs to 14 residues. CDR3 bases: TGCGCCAGCAGCCAACTAGCGGAGGGCTACGAACAGCACTTC. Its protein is CASSQLAEGYEQHF.

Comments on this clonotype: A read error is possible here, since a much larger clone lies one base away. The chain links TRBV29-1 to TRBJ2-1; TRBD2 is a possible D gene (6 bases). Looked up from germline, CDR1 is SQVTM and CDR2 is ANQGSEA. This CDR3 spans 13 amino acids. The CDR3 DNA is TGCTGCGCCGAGGAGGGTTCCTACAATGAGCAGTTCTTC. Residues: CCAEEGSYNEQFF.

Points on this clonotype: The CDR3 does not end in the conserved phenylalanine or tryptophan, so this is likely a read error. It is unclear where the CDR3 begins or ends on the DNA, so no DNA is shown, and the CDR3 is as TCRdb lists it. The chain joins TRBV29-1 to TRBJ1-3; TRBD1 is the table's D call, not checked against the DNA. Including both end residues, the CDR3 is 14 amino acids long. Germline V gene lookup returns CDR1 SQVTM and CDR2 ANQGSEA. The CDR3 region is CSVQQGGAGNTIHS.

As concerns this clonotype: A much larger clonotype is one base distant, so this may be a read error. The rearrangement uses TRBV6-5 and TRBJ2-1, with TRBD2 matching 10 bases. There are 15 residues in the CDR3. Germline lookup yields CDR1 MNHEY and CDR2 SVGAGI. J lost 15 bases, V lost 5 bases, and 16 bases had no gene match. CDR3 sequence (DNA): TGTGCCAGCAGTCTAACTAGCGGGATCTACCATGTGTTGTTCTTC. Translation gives CASSLTSGIYHVLFF.

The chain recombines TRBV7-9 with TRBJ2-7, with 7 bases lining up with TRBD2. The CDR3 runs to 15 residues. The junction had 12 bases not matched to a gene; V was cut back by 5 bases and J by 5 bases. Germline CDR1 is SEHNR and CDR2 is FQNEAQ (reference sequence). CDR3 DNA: TGTGCCAGCAGCCCGATGGCTAGCGGAAAGGACGAGCAGTACTTC. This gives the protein CASSPMASGKDEQYF.

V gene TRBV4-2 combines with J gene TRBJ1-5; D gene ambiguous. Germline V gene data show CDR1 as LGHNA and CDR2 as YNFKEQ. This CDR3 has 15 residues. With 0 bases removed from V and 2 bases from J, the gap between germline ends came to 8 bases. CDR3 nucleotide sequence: TGTGCCAGCAGCCAAGAGGGCTCTCGCAATCAGCCCCAGCATTTT. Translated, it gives CASSQEGSRNQPQHF.

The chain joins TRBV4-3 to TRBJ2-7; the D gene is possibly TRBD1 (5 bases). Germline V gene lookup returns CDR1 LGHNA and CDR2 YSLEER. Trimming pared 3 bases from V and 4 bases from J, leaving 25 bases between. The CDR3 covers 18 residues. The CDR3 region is CASSHEAPPQGAAYEQYF. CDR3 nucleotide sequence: TGCGCCAGCAGCCATGAGGCTCCGCCGCAAGGGGCGGCGTACGAGCAGTACTTC.

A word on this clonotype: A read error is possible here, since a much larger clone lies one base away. As DNA, the CDR3 is TGCAGCGTTGAAGAGAGAAACAGTGAACCAGATACGCAGTATTTT. As protein: CSVEERNSEPDTQYF. This chain uses TRBV29-1 with TRBJ2-3, with no clear D. The CDR3 runs 15 residues. V lost 0 bases and J 4 bases, leaving 14 bases between the germline ends. Looked up from germline, CDR1 is SQVTM and CDR2 is ANQGSEA.

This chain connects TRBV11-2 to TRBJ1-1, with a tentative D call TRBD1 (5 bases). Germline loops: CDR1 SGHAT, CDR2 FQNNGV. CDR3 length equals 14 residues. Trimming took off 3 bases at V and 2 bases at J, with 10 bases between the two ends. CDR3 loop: CASSFSWGNTEAFF. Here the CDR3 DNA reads TGTGCCAGCAGCTTTTCCTGGGGCAACACTGAAGCTTTCTTT.

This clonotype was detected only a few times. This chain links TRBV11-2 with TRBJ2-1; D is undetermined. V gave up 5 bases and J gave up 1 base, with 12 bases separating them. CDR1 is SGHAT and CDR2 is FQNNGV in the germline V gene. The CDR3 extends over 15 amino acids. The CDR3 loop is CASSLNQTSYNEQFF. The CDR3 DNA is TGTGCCAGCAGCCTTAACCAGACTTCCTACAATGAGCAGTTCTTC.

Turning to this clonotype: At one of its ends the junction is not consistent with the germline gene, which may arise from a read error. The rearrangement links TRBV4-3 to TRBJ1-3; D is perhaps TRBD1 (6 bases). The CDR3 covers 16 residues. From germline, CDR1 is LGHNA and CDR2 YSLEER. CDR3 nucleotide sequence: TGCGCCAGCAGCCTGTATCTGGGGGCTCCTGGAAGCACCATATATTTT. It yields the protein CASSLYLGAPGSTIYF.

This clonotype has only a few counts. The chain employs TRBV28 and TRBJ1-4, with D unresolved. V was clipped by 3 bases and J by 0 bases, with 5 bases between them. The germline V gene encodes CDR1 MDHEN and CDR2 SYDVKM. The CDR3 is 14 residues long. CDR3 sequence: CASSLTATNEKLFF. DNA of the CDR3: TGTGCCAGCAGTTTGACTGCAACTAATGAAAAACTGTTTTTT.

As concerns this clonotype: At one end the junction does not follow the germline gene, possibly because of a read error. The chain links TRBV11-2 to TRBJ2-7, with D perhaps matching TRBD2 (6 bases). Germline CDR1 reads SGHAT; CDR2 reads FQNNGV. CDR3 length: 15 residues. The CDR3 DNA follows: TGTGCCAGCAGCTTGGCGGGGTGGGGAAACTACGAGCAATACTTC. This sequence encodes CASSLAGWGNYEQYF.

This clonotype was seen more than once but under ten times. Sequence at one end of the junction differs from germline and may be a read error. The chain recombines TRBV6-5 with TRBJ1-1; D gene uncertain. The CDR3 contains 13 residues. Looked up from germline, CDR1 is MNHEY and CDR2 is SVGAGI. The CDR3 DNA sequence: TGTGCCACCTTGAAGGGAGCGAACGCTGAAGCTTTCTTT. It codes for CATLKGANAEAFF.

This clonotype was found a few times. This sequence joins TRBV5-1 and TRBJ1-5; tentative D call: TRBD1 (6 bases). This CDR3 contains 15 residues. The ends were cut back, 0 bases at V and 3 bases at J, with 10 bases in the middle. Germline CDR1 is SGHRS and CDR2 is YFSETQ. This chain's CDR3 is CASSLDVGANQPQHF. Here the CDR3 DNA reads TGCGCCAGCAGCTTGGACGTGGGGGCCAATCAGCCCCAGCATTTT.

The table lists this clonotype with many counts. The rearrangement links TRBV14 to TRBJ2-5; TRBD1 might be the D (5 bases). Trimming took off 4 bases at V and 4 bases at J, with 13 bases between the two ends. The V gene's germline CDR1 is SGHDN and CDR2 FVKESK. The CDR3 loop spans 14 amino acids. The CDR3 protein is CASSRGQGLETQYF. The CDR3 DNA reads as TGTGCCAGCAGCCGAGGCCAGGGATTAGAGACCCAGTACTTC.

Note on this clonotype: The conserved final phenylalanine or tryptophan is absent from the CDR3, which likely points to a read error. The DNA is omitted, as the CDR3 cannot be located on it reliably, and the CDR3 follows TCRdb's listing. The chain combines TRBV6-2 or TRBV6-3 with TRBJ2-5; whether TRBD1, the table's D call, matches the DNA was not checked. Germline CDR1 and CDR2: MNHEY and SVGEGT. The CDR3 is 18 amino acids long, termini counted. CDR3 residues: CASSSYHYRAQYQETQYI.

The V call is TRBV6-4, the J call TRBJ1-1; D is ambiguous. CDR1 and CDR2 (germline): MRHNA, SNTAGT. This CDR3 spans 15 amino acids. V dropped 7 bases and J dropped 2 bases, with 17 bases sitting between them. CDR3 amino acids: CASNKNPGSNTEAFF. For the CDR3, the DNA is TGTGCCAGCAATAAGAATCCGGGGAGTAACACTGAAGCTTTCTTT.

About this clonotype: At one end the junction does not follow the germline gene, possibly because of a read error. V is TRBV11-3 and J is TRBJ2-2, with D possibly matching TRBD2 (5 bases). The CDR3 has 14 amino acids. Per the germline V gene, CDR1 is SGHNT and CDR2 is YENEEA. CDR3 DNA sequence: TGTGCCAGCAGCTATGATTCTGGCACCGGGGAGCTGCTTTTT. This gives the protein CASSYDSGTGELLF. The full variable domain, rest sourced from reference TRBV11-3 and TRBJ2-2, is EAGVVQSPRYKIIEKKQPVAFWCNPISGHNTLYWYLQNLGQGPELLIRYENEEAVDDSQLPKDRFSAERLKGVDSTLKIQPAELGDSAVYLCASSYDSGTGELLFGEGSRLTVL.

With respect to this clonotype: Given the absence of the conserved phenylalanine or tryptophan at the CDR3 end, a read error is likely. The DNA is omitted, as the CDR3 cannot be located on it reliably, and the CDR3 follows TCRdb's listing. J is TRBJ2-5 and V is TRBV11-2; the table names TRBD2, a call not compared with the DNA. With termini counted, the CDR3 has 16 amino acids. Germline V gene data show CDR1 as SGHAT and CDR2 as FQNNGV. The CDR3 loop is CASSPGASGSLETQHI.

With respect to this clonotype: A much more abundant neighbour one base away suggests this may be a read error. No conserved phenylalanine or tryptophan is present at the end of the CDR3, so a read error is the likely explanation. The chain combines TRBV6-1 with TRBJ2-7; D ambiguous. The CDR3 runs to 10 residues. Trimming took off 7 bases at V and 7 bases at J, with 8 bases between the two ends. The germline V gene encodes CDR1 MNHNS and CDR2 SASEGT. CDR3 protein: CASNVGEQYS. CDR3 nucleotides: TGTGCCAGCAACGTGGGGGAGCAGTACTCC.

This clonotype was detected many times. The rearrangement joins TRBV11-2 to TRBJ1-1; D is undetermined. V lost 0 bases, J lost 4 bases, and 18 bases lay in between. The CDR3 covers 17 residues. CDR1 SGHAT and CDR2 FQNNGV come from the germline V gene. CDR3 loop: CASSLEYLGRKGTEAFF. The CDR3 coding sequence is TGTGCCAGCAGCTTAGAATATCTTGGTAGAAAAGGCACTGAAGCTTTCTTT.

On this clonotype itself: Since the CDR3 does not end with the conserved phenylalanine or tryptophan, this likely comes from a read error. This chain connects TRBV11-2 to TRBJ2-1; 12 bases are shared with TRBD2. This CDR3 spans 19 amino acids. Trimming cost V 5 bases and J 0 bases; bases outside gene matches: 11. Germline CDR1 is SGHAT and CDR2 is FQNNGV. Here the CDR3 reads CASSTRLAGALLSYNEQFL. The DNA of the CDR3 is TGTGCCAGCAGCACACGACTAGCGGGAGCGCTTCTCTCCTACAATGAGCAGTTCTTA.

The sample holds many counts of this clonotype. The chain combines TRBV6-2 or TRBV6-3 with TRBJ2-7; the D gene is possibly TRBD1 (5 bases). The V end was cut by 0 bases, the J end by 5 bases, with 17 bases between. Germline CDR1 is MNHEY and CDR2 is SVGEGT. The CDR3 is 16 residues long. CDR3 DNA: TGTGCCAGCAGTTACTCCGAGGAACAGGTCAAGGACGAGCAGTACTTC. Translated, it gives CASSYSEEQVKDEQYF.

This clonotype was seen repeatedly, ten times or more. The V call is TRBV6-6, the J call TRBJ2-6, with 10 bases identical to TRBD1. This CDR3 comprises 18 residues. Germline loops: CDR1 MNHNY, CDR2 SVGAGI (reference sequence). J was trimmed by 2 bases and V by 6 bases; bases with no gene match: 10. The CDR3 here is CASSPGGQGLAGANVLTF. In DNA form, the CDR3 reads TGTGCCAGCAGCCCCGGGGGACAGGGGTTGGCTGGGGCCAACGTCCTGACTTTC.